The T cell receptor beta chain described here comes from a study of cytotoxic CD8 clonotypes in ibrutinib-treated CLL. Overall study context: Sample averages reached 255,043 productive templates and 94,082 productive rearrangements.

TCRdb's copy holds only in-frame clones and misses some; the assay was immunoSEQ multiplex PCR. The sample consists of tens of thousands of clones, roughly three fifths of them appearing once. Study-level findings and limits: Patients showed higher baseline clonality than age-matched healthy donors, and it tracked circulating CD8+ T-cell counts. In sustained-remission versus progressing patients, sampling times differed.

The V gene lost 2 bases and the J gene lost 0 bases, with 16 bases spanning the gap. The germline gives CDR1 MNHNS, CDR2 SASEGT. The CDR3 spans 17 residues. Only a few counts were recorded for this clone. Antigen: not known. The rearrangement joins TRBV6-1 to TRBJ1-2; D gene unclear. This clonotype was sampled from a human donor with chronic lymphocytic leukemia. The specimen comprised PBMCs, sampled after 24 months of ibrutinib treatment. CDR3 sequence (DNA): TGTGCCAGCAGTGAATTCCACCCGGCCGATACTAACTATGGCTACACCTTC. It encodes CASSEFHPADTNYGYTF.